This T cell receptor (beta chain) comes out of a study of cytomegalovirus exposure and HLA in healthy donors. V shed 4 bases, J shed 4 bases, and the junction held 9 bases outside the gene matches. The CDR3 loop spans 15 amino acids. Germline V gene sequence: CDR1 LNHDA, CDR2 SQIVND (reference sequence). PCR primers comprised 60 Vbeta and 13 Jbeta primers. Clones were sequenced by immunoSEQ multiplex PCR, and TCRdb holds only the in-frame ones, with some missing. The sample table includes approximately 100,000 clones. The V gene is TRBV19, the J gene TRBJ1-1; TRBD1 aligns across 7 bases. The clonotype was recovered from a man aged 50 to 59 in good health and CMV-seronegative. The sample was PBMCs. This CDR3 is CASSNYPQGSTEAFF. In DNA form, the CDR3 reads TGTGCCAGTAGTAACTACCCACAGGGGAGCACTGAAGCTTTCTTT.